The following is a TCR beta chain sequence with its context. Antigen specificity is unknown. Thawed PBMCs were FACS-sorted into unstimulated CD4+CD25+CD127- regulatory T cells, CD4+CD25- non-regulatory cells, CD4 and CD8 cells. The data were obtained in a study of Tregs in tolerant kidney transplant recipients. Points from the study as a whole: Findings come from small patient numbers and require larger validation. This study did not directly address biological reproducibility.

V gave up 2 bases and J gave up 3 bases; unmatched junction bases: 8. Germline lookup yields CDR1 MNHNY and CDR2 SVGAGI (reference sequence). CDR3 length: 16 residues. Assay: immunoSEQ multiplex PCR; the TCRdb copy retains only in-frame clones and omits some. The sample gives some 90,000 clones, roughly 92% of which show up once; 4.7% is in the top ten. The clonotype comes from a human donor in good health. What was sequenced was CD8+ T cells from blood. The J gene is TRBJ1-1, the V gene TRBV6-6; 8 nucleotides match TRBD1. In DNA, the CDR3 is TGTGCCAGCAGTTACACGTTACAGGGGGGAGACACTGAAGCTTTCTTT. Translation gives CASSYTLQGGDTEAFF.